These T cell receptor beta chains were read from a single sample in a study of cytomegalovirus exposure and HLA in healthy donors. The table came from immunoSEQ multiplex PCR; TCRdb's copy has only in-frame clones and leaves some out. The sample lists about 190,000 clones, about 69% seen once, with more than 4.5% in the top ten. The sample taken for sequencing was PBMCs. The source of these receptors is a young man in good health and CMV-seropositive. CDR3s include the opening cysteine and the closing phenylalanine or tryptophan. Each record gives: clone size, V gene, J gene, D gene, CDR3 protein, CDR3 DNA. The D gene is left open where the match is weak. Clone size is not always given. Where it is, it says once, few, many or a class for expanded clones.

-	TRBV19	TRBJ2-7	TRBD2	CASSISGRAAYEQYF	TGTGCCAGTAGTATTAGCGGGAGGGCCGCCTACGAGCAGTACTTC
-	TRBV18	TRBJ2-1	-	CASSPGAYNEQFF	TGTGCCAGCTCACCAGGGGCATACAATGAGCAGTTCTTC
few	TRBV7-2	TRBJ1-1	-	CASSLVRQRAFF	TGTGCCAGCAGCTTAGTTCGACAAAGAGCTTTCTTT
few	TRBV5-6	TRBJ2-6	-	CASSFTGTGANVLTF	TGTGCCAGCAGCTTTACAGGTACTGGGGCCAACGTCCTGACTTTC
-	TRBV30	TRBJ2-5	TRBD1	CAWNRGPTRETQYF	TGTGCCTGGAACAGGGGGCCAACACGTGAGACCCAGTACTTC
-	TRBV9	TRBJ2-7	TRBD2	CASSPRTSGNLEQYF	TGTGCCAGCAGCCCGCGGACTAGCGGGAATCTCGAGCAGTACTTC
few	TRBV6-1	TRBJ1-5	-	CASSAGDQPQHF	TGTGCCAGCAGTGCCGGGGATCAGCCCCAGCATTTT
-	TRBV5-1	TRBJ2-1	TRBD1	CASSRDRGNNEQFF	TGCGCCAGCAGCCGGGACAGGGGGAACAATGAGCAGTTCTTC
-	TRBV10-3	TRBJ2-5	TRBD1	CAINGQGQETQYF	TGTGCCATCAATGGACAGGGCCAAGAGACCCAGTACTTC
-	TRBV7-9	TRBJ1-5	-	CASSFGGPDQPQHF	TGTGCCAGCAGCTTTGGGGGCCCCGATCAGCCCCAGCATTTT
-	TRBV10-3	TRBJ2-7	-	CASSYAPRGEQYF	TGTGCCAGCAGTTACGCCCCTAGGGGGGAGCAGTACTTC
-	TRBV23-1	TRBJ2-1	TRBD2	CASTILAGSYNEQFF	TGCGCCAGCACTATACTAGCGGGCTCCTACAATGAGCAGTTCTTC
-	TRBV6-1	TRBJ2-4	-	CASSELGLGNIQYF	TGTGCCAGCAGTGAACTGGGGCTTGGAAACATTCAGTACTTC
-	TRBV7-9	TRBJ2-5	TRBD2	CASSLAQAGGHPEETQYF	TGTGCCAGCAGCTTAGCCCAAGCGGGGGGGCACCCCGAAGAGACCCAGTACTTC
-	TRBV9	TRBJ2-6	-	CASSGSGSGANVLTF	TGTGCCAGCAGCGGGTCGGGGTCTGGGGCCAACGTCCTGACTTTC
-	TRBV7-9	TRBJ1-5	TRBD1	CASSLGIRQGDSNQPQHF	TGTGCCAGCAGCTTAGGGATTCGACAGGGCGATAGCAATCAGCCCCAGCATTTT
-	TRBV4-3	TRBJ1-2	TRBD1	CASSQGGGQGRVGYTF	TGCGCCAGCAGCCAAGGGGGGGGACAGGGGAGAGTCGGCTACACCTTC
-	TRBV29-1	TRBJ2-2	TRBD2	CSVETREGSGELFF	TGCAGCGTTGAAACGCGGGAGGGCTCCGGGGAGCTGTTTTTT
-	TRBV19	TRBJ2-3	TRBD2	CASSIAGGHNTDTQYF	TGTGCCAGTAGTATCGCGGGAGGGCATAACACAGATACGCAGTATTTT
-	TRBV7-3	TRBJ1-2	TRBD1	CASSPTGQSLYGYTF	TGTGCCAGCAGCCCCACGGGACAGAGCCTCTATGGCTACACCTTC
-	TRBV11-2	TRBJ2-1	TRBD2	CASSLTPVMVAGLEQFF	TGTGCCAGCAGCCTCACCCCCGTGATGGTAGCGGGGCTTGAGCAGTTCTTC
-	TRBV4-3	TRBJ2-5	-	CASSRLEQGQETQYF	TGCGCCAGCAGCCGTTTGGAACAGGGACAAGAGACCCAGTACTTC
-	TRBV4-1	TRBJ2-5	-	CASSLRGGEETQYF	TGCGCCAGCAGCCTCCGTGGGGGCGAAGAGACCCAGTACTTC
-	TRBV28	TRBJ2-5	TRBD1	CASRNLQGAQETQYF	TGTGCCAGCAGGAATTTACAGGGGGCCCAAGAGACCCAGTACTTC
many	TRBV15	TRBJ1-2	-	CATSRGQDGYTF	TGTGCCACCAGCAGAGGGCAGGATGGCTACACCTTC
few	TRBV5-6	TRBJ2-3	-	CASSPRSTATDTQYF	TGTGCCAGCAGCCCCCGGTCCACCGCCACAGATACGCAGTATTTT
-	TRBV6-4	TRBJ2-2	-	CASSGYMTPSTGELFF	TGTGCCAGCAGCGGTTATATGACTCCTTCCACCGGGGAGCTGTTTTTT
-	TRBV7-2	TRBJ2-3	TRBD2	CASSLTSGGGSDTQYF	TGTGCCAGCAGCCTGACTAGCGGGGGAGGGTCAGATACGCAGTATTTT
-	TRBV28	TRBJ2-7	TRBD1	CASSLSNSGQGAYEQYF	TGTGCCAGCAGTCTATCTAATTCCGGACAGGGAGCCTACGAGCAGTACTTC
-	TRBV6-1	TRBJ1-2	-	CASSERNYGYTF	TGTGCCAGCAGTGAGCGGAACTATGGCTACACCTTC
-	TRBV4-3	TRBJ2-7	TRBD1	CASSPVDRGNHEQYF	TGCGCCAGCAGCCCGGTGGACAGGGGTAACCACGAGCAGTACTTC
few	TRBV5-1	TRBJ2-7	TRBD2	CASSPMGLAGTYEQYF	TGCGCCAGCAGCCCGATGGGACTAGCGGGAACTTACGAGCAGTACTTC
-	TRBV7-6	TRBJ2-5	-	CASSSLDQETQYF	TGTGCCAGCAGTTCACTGGACCAAGAGACCCAGTACTTC
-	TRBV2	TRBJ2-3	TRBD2	CASSEKVGLAANMATQYF	TGTGCCAGCAGTGAAAAAGTGGGACTAGCGGCTAACATGGCCACGCAGTATTTT
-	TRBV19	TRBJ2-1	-	CASSIEGNEQFF	TGTGCCAGTAGTATTGAGGGTAATGAGCAGTTCTTC
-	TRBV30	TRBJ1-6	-	CAWQTAGNSPLHF	TGTGCCTGGCAGACCGCAGGGAATTCACCCCTCCACTTT
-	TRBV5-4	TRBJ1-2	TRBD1	CASSLDRGRTYGYTF	TGTGCCAGCAGCCTCGACAGGGGGCGCACCTATGGCTACACCTTC
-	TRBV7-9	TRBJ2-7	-	CASSLAGGYEQYF	TGTGCCAGCAGCTTAGCAGGGGGCTACGAGCAGTACTTC
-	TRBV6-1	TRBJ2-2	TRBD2	CASSAYRTSGSGGELFF	TGTGCCAGCAGTGCGTACCGGACTAGCGGGAGTGGCGGGGAGCTGTTTTTT
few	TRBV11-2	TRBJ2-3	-	CASSLIPGSRTDTQYF	TGTGCCAGCAGCTTAATTCCGGGGTCTAGAACAGATACGCAGTATTTT
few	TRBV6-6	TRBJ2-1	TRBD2	CASSYGRGAEQFF	TGTGCCAGCAGTTACGGGCGGGGGGCCGAGCAGTTCTTC
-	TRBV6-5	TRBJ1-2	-	CASSLGGYGYTF	TGTGCCAGCAGTCTCGGGGGGTATGGCTACACCTTC
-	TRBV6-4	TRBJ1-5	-	CASSIGPKQPQHF	TGTGCCAGCAGTATCGGTCCAAAACAGCCCCAGCATTTT
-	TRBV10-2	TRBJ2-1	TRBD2	CASSESKERGGNEQFF	TGCGCCAGCAGTGAGTCGAAGGAGCGGGGGGGAAATGAGCAGTTCTTC
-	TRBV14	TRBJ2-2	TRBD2	CASSTRDYSTGELFF	TGTGCCAGCAGCACCCGGGACTACTCCACCGGGGAGCTGTTTTTT
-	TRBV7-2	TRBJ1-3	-	CASSFGMVSSGNTIYF	TGTGCCAGCAGCTTTGGCATGGTGTCCTCTGGAAACACCATATATTTT
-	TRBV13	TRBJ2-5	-	CASSLAGASETQYF	TGTGCCAGCAGCTTAGCTGGGGCTTCTGAGACCCAGTACTTC
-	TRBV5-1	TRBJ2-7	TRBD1	CASSQGTGLSEQYF	TGCGCCAGCAGCCAAGGGACAGGGTTATCCGAGCAGTACTTC
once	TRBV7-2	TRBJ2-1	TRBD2	CASSPRAGERNEQFF	TGTGCCAGCAGCCCTAGAGCGGGGGAGAGGAATGAGCAGTTCTTC
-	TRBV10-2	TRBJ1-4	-	CASRGGTTNEKLFF	TGCGCCAGCAGGGGGGGAACAACTAATGAAAAACTGTTTTTT
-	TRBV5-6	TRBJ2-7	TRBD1	CASSPSHRQGQQYF	TGTGCCAGCAGCCCGTCCCACCGACAGGGACAGCAGTACTTC
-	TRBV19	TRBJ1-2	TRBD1	CASSPIGGTGGLYGYTF	TGTGCCAGTAGTCCCATAGGTGGGACAGGGGGACTCTATGGCTACACCTTC
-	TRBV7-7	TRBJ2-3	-	CASSPGGADTQYF	TGTGCTAGCAGCCCCGGGGGTGCAGATACGCAGTATTTT
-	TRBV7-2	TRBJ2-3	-	CASSSDLDTQYF	TGTGCCAGCAGCTCAGATTTGGATACGCAGTATTTT
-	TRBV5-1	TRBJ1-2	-	CASSGREGDPGYTF	TGCGCCAGCAGCGGCAGGGAGGGGGACCCTGGCTACACCTTC
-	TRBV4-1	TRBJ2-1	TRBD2	CASSPPGLAGGGYNEQFF	TGCGCCAGCAGCCCCCCCGGGCTAGCGGGGGGGGGCTACAATGAGCAGTTCTTC
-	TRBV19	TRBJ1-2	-	CASSIRVDYGYTF	TGTGCCAGTAGTATTAGAGTGGACTATGGCTACACCTTC
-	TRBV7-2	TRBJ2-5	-	CASSPVRAGETQYF	TGTGCCAGCAGCCCCGTTCGGGCAGGGGAGACCCAGTACTTC
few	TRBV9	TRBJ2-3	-	CASSRAGGTDTQYF	TGTGCCAGCAGCAGGGCAGGGGGGACAGATACGCAGTATTTT